This record concerns one TCR beta chain sequence. One end of the junction fails to match germline, which may point to a read error. The data stem from a study of blood T cells in healthy people across ages. A second PCR of 7 to 11 cycles used a sample-barcoded 5' primer and a J-beta primer mix. One entry per CDR3 protein results from TCRdb running MiXCR on the 5' RACE reads. This table has approximately 800,000 distinct CDR3 sequences, 58% appearing once. This CDR3 is 15 amino acids long. Germline V gene lookup returns CDR1 SEHNR and CDR2 FQNEAQ (reference sequence). The chain uses TRBV7-9 and TRBJ2-4, with 7 bases aligning to TRBD1. The better agreement between TRBJ2-5 and the DNA end casts doubt on the J call. Sequencing was performed on blood. This sequence was found in a man younger than 40 in good health. The CDR3 DNA sequence: TGTGCTAGCAGCTTAGGGCAGGGGGTGATTCAGACCCAGTACTTC. The encoded protein is CASSLGQGVIQTQYF.